This T cell receptor (beta chain) was identified during a study of blood T cell repertoires in COVID-19. This clone was found once. This table comes from immunoSEQ multiplex PCR, and its TCRdb copy is limited to in-frame clones, with some not included. The table shows some 350,000 clones, with 87% occurring only once. The source material was PBMCs or T cells enriched from blood (not recorded which). This sequence was found in a woman younger than 45 who had recovered from COVID-19.

The chain's CDR3 is CASSVGVGTEGNYGYTF. The CDR3 coding sequence is TGTGCCAGCAGCGTAGGGGTAGGGACGGAGGGCAACTATGGCTACACCTTC. The chain couples TRBV9 to TRBJ1-2, with D maybe TRBD1 (5 bases). The V gene lost 0 bases and the J gene lost 2 bases, with 17 bases spanning the gap. From germline, CDR1 is SGDLS and CDR2 YYNGEE. The CDR3 consists of 17 residues.